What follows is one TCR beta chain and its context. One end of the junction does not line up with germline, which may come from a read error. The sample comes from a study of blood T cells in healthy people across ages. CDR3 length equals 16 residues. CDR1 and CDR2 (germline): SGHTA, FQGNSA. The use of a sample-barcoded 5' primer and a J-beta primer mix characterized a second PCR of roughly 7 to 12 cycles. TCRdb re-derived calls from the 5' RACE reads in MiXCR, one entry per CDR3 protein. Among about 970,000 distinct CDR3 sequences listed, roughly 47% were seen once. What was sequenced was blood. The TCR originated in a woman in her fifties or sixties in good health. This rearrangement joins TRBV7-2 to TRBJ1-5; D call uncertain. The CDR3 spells CASGLLPRGGNQPQHF. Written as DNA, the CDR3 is TGTGCCAGCGGCTTACTCCCCCGAGGCGGCAATCAGCCCCAGCATTTT.